This record concerns one T cell receptor beta chain sequence. This entry belongs to a study of control samples from healthy donors and cancer patients. V lost 6 bases to trimming and J lost 4 bases, with 16 bases between them. Germline CDR1 is LNHNV and CDR2 is YYDKDF (reference sequence). This CDR3 has 14 amino acids. The protocol was immunoSEQ multiplex PCR, while the TCRdb copy is restricted to in-frame clones and leaves out a portion. The sample lists 190,000 or so clones, roughly 91% occurring once. The TCR comes from a man aged 18 to 30 in good health. Sequences were obtained from blood. The chain uses TRBV15 and TRBJ2-7; D possibly matches TRBD1 or TRBD2 (6 bases each). The CDR3 sequence: CATRDGGQTYEQYF. The CDR3 nucleotides read TGTGCCACCAGAGACGGGGGACAAACTTACGAGCAGTACTTC.